The 25 T cell receptor beta chains below all came from one sample that was sequenced in a study of blood T cells in healthy people across ages. With a J-beta primer mix and a sample-barcoded 5' primer, a second PCR ran about 7 to 11 cycles. One entry per CDR3 protein results from TCRdb running MiXCR on the 5' RACE reads. The table has some 1,000,000 distinct CDR3 sequences, roughly a quarter seen once. These records were also assigned to another study, of T cells of mothers and their children.

Input material: blood. All receptors come from a girl aged 2-10 years in good health.

The chain couples TRBV7-2 to TRBJ2-1; D unclear. Germline CDR1 is SGHTA and CDR2 is FQGNSA. V gave up 6 bases and J gave up 0 bases, with 9 bases separating them. The CDR3 is 14 residues long. The CDR3 here is CASRFSVSYNEQFF. The CDR3 DNA follows: TGTGCCAGCAGATTCTCGGTCTCCTACAATGAGCAGTTCTTC.

Notes on this clonotype: An end of the junction does not agree with germline; a read error may underlie this. This chain joins TRBV20-1 and TRBJ2-4; the match to TRBD1 covers 7 bases. Per the germline V gene, CDR1 is DFQATT and CDR2 is SNEGSKA (reference sequence). This CDR3 comprises 14 residues. The CDR3 protein is CGARDRGGRNIQYF. The CDR3 DNA follows: TGCGGTGCTAGAGATCGAGGGGGCAGAAACATTCAGTACTTC.

V usage is TRBV25-1 and J usage is TRBJ2-5, with 12 bases that match TRBD2. CDR1 is MGHDK and CDR2 is SYGVNS in the germline V gene. The CDR3 sequence is 15 residues long. Trimming took 4 bases from V and 3 from J; bases not matched to a gene: 3. CDR3 sequence (DNA): TGTGCCAGCAGTGTCCTAGCGGGGGGGAAAGAGACCCAGTACTTC. As protein: CASSVLAGGKETQYF. Drawing the rest from reference TRBV25-1 and TRBJ2-5, the complete variable domain is EADIYQTPRYLVIGTGKKITLECSQTMGHDKMYWYQQDPGMELHLIHYSYGVNSTEKGDLSSESTVSRIRTEHFPLTLESARPSHTSQYLCASSVLAGGKETQYFGPGTRLLVL.

This clonotype is a singleton in its sample. The V call is TRBV6-1, the J call TRBJ1-2; 7 bases agree with TRBD1. There are 11 residues in the CDR3. V trimming: 8 bases; J trimming: 8 bases; junction bases outside the gene matches: 5. Per germline, CDR1 MNHNS and CDR2 SASEGT. For the CDR3, the DNA is TGTGCCAGCGACGCAGGGGGGGGCTACACCTTC. It encodes CASDAGGGYTF.

The CDR3 DNA reads as TGTGCCAGCAACAATAAGGACTACTGGACTGAAGCTTTCTTT. It codes for CASNNKDYWTEAFF. The chain combines TRBV12-3 or TRBV12-4 with TRBJ1-1; D is ambiguous. V was cut by 7 bases and J by 5 bases, with 17 bases left in between. CDR3 length: 14 amino acids.

This clonotype has only one observation. The chain combines TRBV12-3 or TRBV12-4 with TRBJ2-5, with a possible D match to TRBD1 (6 bases). The CDR3 extends over 14 amino acids. With 3 bases removed from V and 2 bases from J, the gap between germline ends came to 10 bases. CDR3 bases: TGTGCCAGCAGTTTGGGACACCAACAAGAGACCCAGTACTTC. Translation: CASSLGHQQETQYF.

This rearrangement joins TRBV3-1 to TRBJ2-5; D is uncertain. CDR1 is LGHDT and CDR2 is YNNKEL in the germline V gene (reference sequence). The V and J ends lost 5 bases and 1 base respectively, with 14 bases between them. The CDR3 is 15 residues long. CDR3 in amino acids: CASSFKADFQETQYF. The CDR3, as DNA: TGTGCCAGCAGCTTCAAGGCCGACTTCCAAGAGACCCAGTACTTC.

The chain employs TRBV7-2 and TRBJ2-7; TRBD2 matches at 10 bases. CDR1 SGHTA and CDR2 FQGNSA come from the germline V gene. The CDR3 sequence is 14 residues long. V lost 5 bases, J lost 9 bases, and 10 bases stayed unmatched. CDR3 nucleotides: TGTGCCAGCAGCAATAGCGGGGGGTATTCCGGGCAGTACTTC. Its translation: CASSNSGGYSGQYF.

This clonotype was counted only a few times. The V gene is TRBV12-3 or TRBV12-4, the J gene TRBJ2-7; no firm D call. The V end was cut by 5 bases, the J end by 4 bases, with 12 bases between. CDR3 length: 13 residues. The CDR3 protein is CASSPPDPYEQYF. The CDR3 nucleotides are TGTGCCAGCAGTCCCCCAGACCCGTACGAGCAGTACTTC.

This clonotype has just a few counts. V is TRBV20-1 and J is TRBJ2-3; D is unresolved. With 5 bases removed from V and 5 bases from J, the gap between germline ends came to 8 bases. The CDR3 has 11 amino acids. In germline, CDR1 is DFQATT, CDR2 SNEGSKA (reference sequence). For the CDR3, the DNA is TGCAGTGCTTACTTGGGAGATACGCAGTATTTT. It yields the protein CSAYLGDTQYF.

This clonotype has just a few counts. V and J are TRBV7-9 and TRBJ2-5, with D unresolved. Looked up from germline, CDR1 is SEHNR and CDR2 is FQNEAQ (reference sequence). The CDR3 totals 15 residues. Trimming pared 5 bases from V and 2 bases from J, leaving 15 bases between. The CDR3 region is CASSPPRVFQETQYF. The CDR3 nucleotides are TGTGCCAGCAGCCCCCCCCGGGTCTTTCAAGAGACCCAGTACTTC.

In this sample, this clonotype turned up many times. The rearrangement links TRBV20-1 to TRBJ2-2; 8 bases are shared with TRBD2. The CDR3 runs to 16 residues. Germline CDR1 and CDR2: DFQATT and SNEGSKA (reference sequence). Trimming took 3 bases from V and 4 from J; bases not matched to a gene: 10. Written as DNA, the CDR3 is TGCAGTGCTAGGGAGCCGGGACTAGGAGGCACCGGGGAGCTGTTTTTT. It specifies CSAREPGLGGTGELFF.

This clonotype was seen a few times. This chain joins TRBV4-1 and TRBJ1-6; a possible D gene is TRBD1 (5 bases). Germline lookup yields CDR1 MGHRA and CDR2 YSYEKL. This CDR3 is built from 18 residues. Trimming shortened V by 0 bases and J by 8 bases, and 20 bases separated the two germline ends. Here the CDR3 reads CASSQEWGGRGDHSPLHF. As DNA, the CDR3 is TGCGCCAGCAGCCAAGAATGGGGCGGGAGAGGGGATCATTCACCCCTCCACTTT.

This clonotype was counted many times. The chain combines TRBV12-3 or TRBV12-4 with TRBJ2-5; 11 positions match TRBD2. The V segment lost 5 bases and the J segment 3 bases; nucleotides outside the gene matches: 11. The CDR3 length is 17 residues. CDR3 DNA sequence: TGTGCCAGCAGTCCCTCCCGGGGACTAGCGGAGGAAGAGACCCAGTACTTC. Encoded protein: CASSPSRGLAEEETQYF.

The chain is built from TRBV4-1 and TRBJ2-1; either TRBD1 or TRBD2 may supply D (6 bases each). Trimming pared 4 bases from V and 6 bases from J, leaving 16 bases between. CDR1 is MGHRA and CDR2 is YSYEKL in the germline V gene. This CDR3 contains 15 residues. Here the CDR3 reads CASSPGRRGFNEQFF. Written as DNA, the CDR3 is TGCGCCAGCAGCCCGGGAAGGAGGGGGTTCAATGAGCAGTTCTTC.

The J gene is TRBJ2-7, the V gene TRBV12-3 or TRBV12-4, with 7 bases fitting TRBD2. The CDR3 is made up of 15 amino acids. With 3 bases clipped from V and 1 base from J, the junction kept 6 bases outside the gene matches. CDR3 bases: TGTGCCAGCAGTTTTGGCGGGAGAGTTTCCTACGAGCAGTACTTC. Amino acids: CASSFGGRVSYEQYF.

This clonotype was seen a few times. The chain recombines TRBV28 with TRBJ1-4; no definite D call. The germline gives CDR1 MDHEN, CDR2 SYDVKM. The CDR3 runs 20 residues. Trimming removed 2 bases at V and 4 bases at J, with 26 bases between. The CDR3: CASSLEGSRWDATINEKLFF. In DNA form, the CDR3 reads TGTGCCAGCAGTTTAGAAGGCTCACGATGGGATGCAACTATTAATGAAAAACTGTTTTTT.

This clonotype was counted between two and nine times. The J gene is TRBJ2-4, the V gene TRBV9; TRBD1 matches at 9 bases. The CDR3 is 17 residues long. V shed 4 bases and J 6 bases; nucleotides not matched to a gene: 14. Germline assignment: CDR1 SGDLS and CDR2 YYNGEE. The CDR3 sequence is CASSLGGTGRSRNIQYF. In nucleotides, the CDR3 is TGTGCCAGCAGCCTAGGGGGGACAGGGAGGTCCAGAAACATTCAGTACTTC.

The chain recombines TRBV24-1 with TRBJ2-1; 9 bases are shared with TRBD1. J lost 8 bases, V lost 3 bases, and 13 bases had no gene match. The CDR3 is 17 amino acids. Germline V gene data show CDR1 as KGHDR and CDR2 as SFDVKD. The CDR3 here is CATSDPPGTGRPDEQFF. In DNA form, the CDR3 reads TGTGCCACCAGTGATCCCCCCGGGACAGGGCGCCCGGATGAGCAGTTCTTC.

Comments on this clonotype: At one boundary the junction diverges from the germline segment, which might be a read error. The rearrangement uses TRBV27 and TRBJ1-2; the D gene is possibly TRBD1 (6 bases). The CDR3 has 14 amino acids. The germline V gene encodes CDR1 MNHEY and CDR2 SMNVEV (reference sequence). CDR3 protein: CASSLQGGGNGCTF. Here the CDR3 DNA reads TGTGCCAGCAGTTTACAGGGAGGGGGTAATGGCTGCACCTTC.

The chain carries TRBV6-2 or TRBV6-3 and TRBJ2-5, with TRBD2 matching 7 bases. The germline V gene has CDR1 MNHEY and CDR2 SVGEGT. The CDR3 is made up of 17 amino acids. Trimming at V came to 5 bases and at J to 3 bases, leaving 15 bases not matched to a gene. In nucleotides, the CDR3 is TGTGCCAGCAGTCAGCCCCCAGGGAGGGCTGGAGAAGAGACCCAGTACTTC. Its translation: CASSQPPGRAGEETQYF.

Only a few counts were recorded for this clonotype. The V call is TRBV20-1, the J call TRBJ2-7, with D perhaps matching TRBD1 (6 bases). V shed 3 bases and J shed 8 bases, with 17 bases lying between them. The length of the CDR3 is 13 residues. Germline V gene data show CDR1 as DFQATT and CDR2 as SNEGSKA (reference sequence). The CDR3 loop reads CSASRAGERQQYF. The CDR3, as DNA: TGCAGTGCTAGTCGGGCAGGGGAGAGGCAGCAGTACTTC.

This clonotype has only a few counts. This chain uses TRBV7-3 with TRBJ2-2, with 8 bases fitting TRBD1. This CDR3 region has 18 residues. V was clipped by 0 bases and J by 1 base; unmatched bases: 7. Germline loops: CDR1 SGHTA, CDR2 FQGTGA. CDR3 sequence: CASSLTPEGTGNTGELFF. In DNA form, the CDR3 reads TGTGCCAGCAGCTTAACGCCAGAAGGGACAGGGAACACCGGGGAGCTGTTTTTT.

This clonotype was recorded at least ten times. This rearrangement joins TRBV29-1 to TRBJ1-2; tentative D call: TRBD1 (5 bases). The CDR3 has 12 residues. Germline CDR1 is SQVTM and CDR2 is ANQGSEA. CDR3 region: CSAVTGDYGYTF. As DNA, the CDR3 is TGCAGTGCCGTCACAGGTGACTATGGCTACACCTTC.

V gene TRBV7-2 combines with J gene TRBJ2-5; tentatively, D is TRBD1 or TRBD2 (5 bases each). The tail of the sequence fits TRBJ2-7 better, so the J call may be wrong. The CDR3 is 14 residues long. Germline lookup yields CDR1 SGHTA and CDR2 FQGNSA. CDR3 in amino acids: CASSLAGTTDEQYF. DNA of the CDR3: TGTGCCAGCAGCTTAGCAGGGACGACGGACGAGCAGTACTTC.